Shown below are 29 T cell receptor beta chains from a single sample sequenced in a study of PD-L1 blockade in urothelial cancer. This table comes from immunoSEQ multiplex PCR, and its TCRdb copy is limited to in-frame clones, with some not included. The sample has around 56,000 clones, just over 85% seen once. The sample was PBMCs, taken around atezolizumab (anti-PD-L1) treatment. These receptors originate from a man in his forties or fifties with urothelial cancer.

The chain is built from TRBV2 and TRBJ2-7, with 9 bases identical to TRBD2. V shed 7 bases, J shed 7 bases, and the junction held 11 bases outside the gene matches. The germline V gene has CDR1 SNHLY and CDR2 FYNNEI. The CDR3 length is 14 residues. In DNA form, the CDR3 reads TGTGCCAGCAAGGGATTAGCGGGAGTTGGGGAGCAGTACTTC. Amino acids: CASKGLAGVGEQYF.

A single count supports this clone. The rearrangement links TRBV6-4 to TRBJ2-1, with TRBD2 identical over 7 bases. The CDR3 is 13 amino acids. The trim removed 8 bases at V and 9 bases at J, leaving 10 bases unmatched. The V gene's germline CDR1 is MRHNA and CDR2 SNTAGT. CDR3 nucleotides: TGTGCCAGCTCAGCGGGACCGCCGGCTGAGCAGTTCTTC. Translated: CASSAGPPAEQFF.

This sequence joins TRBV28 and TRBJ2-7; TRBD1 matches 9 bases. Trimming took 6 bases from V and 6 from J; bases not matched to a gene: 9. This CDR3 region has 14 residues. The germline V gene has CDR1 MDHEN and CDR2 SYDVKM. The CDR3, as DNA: TGTGCCAGCAGCCGCGACAGGGGGAGGCTCGAGCAGTACTTC. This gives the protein CASSRDRGRLEQYF.

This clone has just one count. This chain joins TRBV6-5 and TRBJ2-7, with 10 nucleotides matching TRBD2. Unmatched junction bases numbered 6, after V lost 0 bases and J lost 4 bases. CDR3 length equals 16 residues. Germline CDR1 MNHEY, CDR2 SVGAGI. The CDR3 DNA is TGTGCCAGCAGTTACTCGTGGCCTAGCGGGAGTTACGAGCAGTACTTC. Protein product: CASSYSWPSGSYEQYF.

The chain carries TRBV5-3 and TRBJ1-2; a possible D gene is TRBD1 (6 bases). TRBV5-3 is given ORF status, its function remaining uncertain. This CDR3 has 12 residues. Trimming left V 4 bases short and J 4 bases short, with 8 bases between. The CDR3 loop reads CARSRTAYGYTF. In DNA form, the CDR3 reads TGTGCCAGAAGCCGGACAGCCTATGGCTACACCTTC.

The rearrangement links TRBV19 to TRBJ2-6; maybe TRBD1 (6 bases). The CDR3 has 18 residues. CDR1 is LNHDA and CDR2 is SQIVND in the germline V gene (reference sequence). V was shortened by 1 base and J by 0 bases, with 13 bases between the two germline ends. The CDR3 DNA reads TGTGCCAGTAGTATAGCCGCAGGGGTCAGCTCTGGGGCCAACGTCCTGACTTTC. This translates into CASSIAAGVSSGANVLTF. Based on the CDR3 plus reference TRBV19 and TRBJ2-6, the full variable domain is DGGITQSPKYLFRKEGQNVTLSCEQNLNHDAMYWYRQDPGQGLRLIYYSQIVNDFQKGDIAEGYSVSREKKESFPLTVTSAQKNPTAFYLCASSIAAGVSSGANVLTFGAGSRLTVL.

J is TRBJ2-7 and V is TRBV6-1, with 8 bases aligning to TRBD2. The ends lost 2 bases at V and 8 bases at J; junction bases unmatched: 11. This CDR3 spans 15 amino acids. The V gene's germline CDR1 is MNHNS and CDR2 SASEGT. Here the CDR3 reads CASSERGGGSLKQYF. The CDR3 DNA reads TGTGCCAGCAGTGAACGGGGGGGAGGCTCCTTGAAGCAGTACTTC.

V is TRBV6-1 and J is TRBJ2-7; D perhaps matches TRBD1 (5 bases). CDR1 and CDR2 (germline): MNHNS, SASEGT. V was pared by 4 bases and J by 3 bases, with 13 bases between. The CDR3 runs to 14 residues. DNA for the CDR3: TGTGCCAGCAGTGCCAAGGGGCAGGGCTACGAGCAGTACTTC. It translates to CASSAKGQGYEQYF.

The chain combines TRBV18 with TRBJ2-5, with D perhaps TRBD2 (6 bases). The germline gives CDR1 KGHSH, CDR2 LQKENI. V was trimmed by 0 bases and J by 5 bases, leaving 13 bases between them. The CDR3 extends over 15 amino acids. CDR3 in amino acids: CASSPPGLRGETQYF. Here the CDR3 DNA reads TGTGCCAGCTCACCACCGGGACTGCGTGGGGAGACCCAGTACTTC. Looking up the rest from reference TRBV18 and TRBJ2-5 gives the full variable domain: NAGVMQNPRHLVRRRGQEARLRCSPMKGHSHVYWYRQLPEEGLKFMVYLQKENIIDESGMPKERFSAEFPKEGPSILRIQQVVRGDSAAYFCASSPPGLRGETQYFGPGTRLLVL.

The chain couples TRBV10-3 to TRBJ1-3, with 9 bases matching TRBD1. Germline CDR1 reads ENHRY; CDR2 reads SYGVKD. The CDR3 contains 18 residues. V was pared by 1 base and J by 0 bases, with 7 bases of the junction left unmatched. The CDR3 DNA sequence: TGTGCCATCAGTGAGTTCCACAGGGGGCCCGACTCTGGAAACACCATATATTTT. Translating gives CAISEFHRGPDSGNTIYF.

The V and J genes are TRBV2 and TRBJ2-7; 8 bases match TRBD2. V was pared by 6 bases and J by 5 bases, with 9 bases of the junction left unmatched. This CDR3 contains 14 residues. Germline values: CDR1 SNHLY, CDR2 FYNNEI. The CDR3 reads CASRLGRALNEQYF. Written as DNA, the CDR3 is TGTGCCAGCAGACTCGGGAGGGCGTTAAACGAGCAGTACTTC.

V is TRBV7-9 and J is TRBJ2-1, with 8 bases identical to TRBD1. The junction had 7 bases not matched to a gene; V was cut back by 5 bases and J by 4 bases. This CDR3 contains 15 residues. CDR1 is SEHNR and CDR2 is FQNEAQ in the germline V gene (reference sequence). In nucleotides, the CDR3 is TGTGCCAGCAGCCCAGGACAGGGAAGGTACAATGAGCAGTTCTTC. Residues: CASSPGQGRYNEQFF.

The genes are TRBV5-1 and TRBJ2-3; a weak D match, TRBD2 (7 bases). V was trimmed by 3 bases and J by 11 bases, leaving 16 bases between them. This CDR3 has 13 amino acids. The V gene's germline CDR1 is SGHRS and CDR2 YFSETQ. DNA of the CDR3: TGCGCCAGCAGCTCTTCGGGGGGCCGGGTGCAGTATTTT. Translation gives CASSSSGGRVQYF.

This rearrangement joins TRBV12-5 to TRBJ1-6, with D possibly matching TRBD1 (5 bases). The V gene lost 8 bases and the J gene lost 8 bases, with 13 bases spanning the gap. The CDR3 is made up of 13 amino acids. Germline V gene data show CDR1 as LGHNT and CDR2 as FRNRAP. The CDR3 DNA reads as TGTGCTAGTCGCCGGGACTCGTATTCACCCCTCCACTTT. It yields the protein CASRRDSYSPLHF.

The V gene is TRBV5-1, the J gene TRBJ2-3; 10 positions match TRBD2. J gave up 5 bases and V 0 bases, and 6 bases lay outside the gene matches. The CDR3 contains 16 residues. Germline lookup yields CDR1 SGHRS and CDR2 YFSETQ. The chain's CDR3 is CASSLVLAGGLDTQYF. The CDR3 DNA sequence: TGCGCCAGCAGCTTGGTATTAGCGGGAGGTTTAGATACGCAGTATTTT.

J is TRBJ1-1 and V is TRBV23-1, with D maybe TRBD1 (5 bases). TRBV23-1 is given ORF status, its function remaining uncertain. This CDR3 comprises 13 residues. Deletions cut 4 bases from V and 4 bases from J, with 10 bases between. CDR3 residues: CASSLRGGTEAFF. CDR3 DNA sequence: TGCGCCAGCAGTCTAAGGGGTGGCACTGAAGCTTTCTTT.

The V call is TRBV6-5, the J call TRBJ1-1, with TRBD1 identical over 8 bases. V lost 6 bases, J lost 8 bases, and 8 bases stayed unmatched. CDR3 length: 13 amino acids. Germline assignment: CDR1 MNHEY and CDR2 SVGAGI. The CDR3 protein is CASRKTGEPEAFF. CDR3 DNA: TGTGCCAGCAGGAAGACAGGGGAACCCGAAGCTTTCTTT.

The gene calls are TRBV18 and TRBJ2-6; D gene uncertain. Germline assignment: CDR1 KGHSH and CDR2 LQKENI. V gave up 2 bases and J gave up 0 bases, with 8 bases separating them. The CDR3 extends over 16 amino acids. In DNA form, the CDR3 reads TGTGCCAGCTCACCAGTCTCCGGCTCTGGGGCCAACGTCCTGACTTTC. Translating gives CASSPVSGSGANVLTF.

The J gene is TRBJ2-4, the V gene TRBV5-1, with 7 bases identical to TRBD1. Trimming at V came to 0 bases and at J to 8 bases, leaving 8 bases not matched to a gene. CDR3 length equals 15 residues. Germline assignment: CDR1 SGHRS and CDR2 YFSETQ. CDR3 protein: CASSLGQGSTDIQYF. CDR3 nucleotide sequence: TGCGCCAGCAGCTTGGGACAGGGAAGTACTGACATTCAGTACTTC.

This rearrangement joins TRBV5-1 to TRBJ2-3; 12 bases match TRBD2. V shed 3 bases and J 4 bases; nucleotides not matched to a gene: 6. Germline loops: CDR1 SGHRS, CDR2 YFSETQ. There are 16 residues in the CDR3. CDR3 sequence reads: CASSSRTSGNADTQYF. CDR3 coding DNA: TGCGCCAGCAGCTCCAGGACTAGCGGGAACGCAGATACGCAGTATTTT.

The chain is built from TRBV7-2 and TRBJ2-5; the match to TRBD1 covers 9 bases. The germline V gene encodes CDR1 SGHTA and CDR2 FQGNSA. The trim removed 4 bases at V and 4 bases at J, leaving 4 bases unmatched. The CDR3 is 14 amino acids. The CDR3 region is CASSSQGAVETQYF. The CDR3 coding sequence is TGTGCCAGCAGCTCACAGGGGGCCGTAGAGACCCAGTACTTC.

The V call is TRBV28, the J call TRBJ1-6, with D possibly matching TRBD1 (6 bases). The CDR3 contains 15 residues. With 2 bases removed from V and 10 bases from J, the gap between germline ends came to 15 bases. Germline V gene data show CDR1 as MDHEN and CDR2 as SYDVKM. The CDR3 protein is CASSLGGGGQSPLHF. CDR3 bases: TGTGCCAGCAGTTTAGGGGGAGGGGGACAATCACCCCTCCACTTT.

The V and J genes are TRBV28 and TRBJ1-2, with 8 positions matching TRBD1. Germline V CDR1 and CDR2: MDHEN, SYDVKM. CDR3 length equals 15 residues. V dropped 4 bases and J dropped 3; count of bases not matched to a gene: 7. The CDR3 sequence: CASSSLSGGYYGYTF. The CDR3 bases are TGTGCCAGCAGTTCCCTCTCAGGGGGCTACTATGGCTACACCTTC.

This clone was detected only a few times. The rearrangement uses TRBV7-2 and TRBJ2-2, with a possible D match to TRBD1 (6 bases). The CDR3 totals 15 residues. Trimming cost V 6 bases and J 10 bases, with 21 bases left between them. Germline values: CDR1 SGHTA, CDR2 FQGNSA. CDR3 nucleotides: TGTGCCAGCAGTCAATTACCAGGGGCGAAAGCGGAGCTGTTTTTT. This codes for CASSQLPGAKAELFF.

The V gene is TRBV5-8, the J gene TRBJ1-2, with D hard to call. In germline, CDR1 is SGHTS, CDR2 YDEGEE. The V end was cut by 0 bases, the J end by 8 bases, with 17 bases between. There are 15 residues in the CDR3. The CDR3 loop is CASSLAGRSPTGYTF. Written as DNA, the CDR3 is TGTGCCAGCAGCTTGGCTGGCAGGTCCCCGACGGGCTACACCTTC.

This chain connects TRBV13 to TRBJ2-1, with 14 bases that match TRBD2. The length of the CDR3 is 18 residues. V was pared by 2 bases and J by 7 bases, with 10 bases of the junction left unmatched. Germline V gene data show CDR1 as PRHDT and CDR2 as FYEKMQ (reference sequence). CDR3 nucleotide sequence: TGTGCCAGCAGCTTAATTCCGGGGACTAGCGGGAGACTGAATGAGCAGTTCTTC. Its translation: CASSLIPGTSGRLNEQFF. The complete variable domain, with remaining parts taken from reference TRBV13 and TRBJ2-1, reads AAGVIQSPRHLIKEKRETATLKCYPIPRHDTVYWYQQGPGQDPQFLISFYEKMQSDKGSIPDRFSAQQFSDYHSELNMSSLELGDSALYFCASSLIPGTSGRLNEQFFGPGTRLTVL.

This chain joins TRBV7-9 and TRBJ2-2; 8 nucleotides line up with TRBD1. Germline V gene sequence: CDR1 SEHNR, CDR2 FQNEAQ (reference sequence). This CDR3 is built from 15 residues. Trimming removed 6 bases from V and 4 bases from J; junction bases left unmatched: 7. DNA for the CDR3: TGTGCCAGCAGAAAGGACAGGGCAATCACCGGGGAGCTGTTTTTT. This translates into CASRKDRAITGELFF.

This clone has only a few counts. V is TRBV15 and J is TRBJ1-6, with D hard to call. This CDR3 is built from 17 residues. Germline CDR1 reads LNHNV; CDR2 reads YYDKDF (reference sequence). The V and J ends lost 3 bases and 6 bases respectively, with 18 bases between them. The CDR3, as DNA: TGTGCCACCAGCAGGACCCTTAACAGTAAAACTAATTCACCCCTCCACTTT. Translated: CATSRTLNSKTNSPLHF. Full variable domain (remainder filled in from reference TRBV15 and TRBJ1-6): DAMVIQNPRYQVTQFGKPVTLSCSQTLNHNVMYWYQQKSSQAPKLLFHYYDKDFNNEADTPDNFQSRRPNTSFCFLDIRSPGLGDTAMYLCATSRTLNSKTNSPLHFGNGTRLTVT.

CDR3 loop: CASSDGLAAGTDTQYF. The CDR3 nucleotides read TGTGCCAGCAGTGACGGACTAGCGGCAGGAACAGATACGCAGTATTTT. The chain employs TRBV6-4 and TRBJ2-3; 10 bases are shared with TRBD2. The CDR3 has 16 amino acids. After removal of 2 bases from V and 3 bases from J, the junction contained 5 bases not matched to a gene. Germline V gene sequence: CDR1 MRHNA, CDR2 SNTAGT.